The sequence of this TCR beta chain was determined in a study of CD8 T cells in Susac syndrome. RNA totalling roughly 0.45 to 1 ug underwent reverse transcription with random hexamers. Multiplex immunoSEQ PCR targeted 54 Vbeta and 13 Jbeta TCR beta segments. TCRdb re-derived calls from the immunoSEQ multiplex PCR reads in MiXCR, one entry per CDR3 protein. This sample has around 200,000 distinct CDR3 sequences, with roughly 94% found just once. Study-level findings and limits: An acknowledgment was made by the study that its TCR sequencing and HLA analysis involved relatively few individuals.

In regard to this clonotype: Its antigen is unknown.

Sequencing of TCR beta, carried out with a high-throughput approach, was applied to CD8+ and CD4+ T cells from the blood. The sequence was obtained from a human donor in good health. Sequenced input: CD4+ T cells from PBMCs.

In DNA, the CDR3 is TGTGCCAGCAGTCCTCAGTGGACAAGGGTTTTCTTT. Translation: CASSPQWTRVFF. The V call is TRBV12-3 or TRBV12-4, the J call TRBJ1-1; possibly TRBD1 for D (5 bases). The CDR3 loop spans 12 amino acids. Trimming took 5 bases from V and 13 from J, leaving 17 bases between them.